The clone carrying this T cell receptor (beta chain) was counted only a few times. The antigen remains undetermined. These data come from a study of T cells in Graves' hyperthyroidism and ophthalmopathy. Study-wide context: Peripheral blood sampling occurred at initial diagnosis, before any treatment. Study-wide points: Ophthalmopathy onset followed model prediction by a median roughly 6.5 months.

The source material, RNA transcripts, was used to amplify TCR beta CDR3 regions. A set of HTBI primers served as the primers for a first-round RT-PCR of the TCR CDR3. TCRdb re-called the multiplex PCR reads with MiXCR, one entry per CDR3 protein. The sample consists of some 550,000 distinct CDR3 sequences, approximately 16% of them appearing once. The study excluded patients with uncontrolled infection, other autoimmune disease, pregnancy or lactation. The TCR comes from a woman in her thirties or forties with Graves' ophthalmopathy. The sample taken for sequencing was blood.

This CDR3 is CASVLQPGSSPLHF. CDR3 nucleotides: TGTGCCAGCGTCCTTCAGCCGGGATCTTCACCCCTCCACTTT. The chain combines TRBV7-2 with TRBJ1-6; D uncertain. The CDR3 runs to 14 residues. Trimming pared 8 bases from V and 9 bases from J, leaving 17 bases between. Germline loops: CDR1 SGHTA, CDR2 FQGNSA.